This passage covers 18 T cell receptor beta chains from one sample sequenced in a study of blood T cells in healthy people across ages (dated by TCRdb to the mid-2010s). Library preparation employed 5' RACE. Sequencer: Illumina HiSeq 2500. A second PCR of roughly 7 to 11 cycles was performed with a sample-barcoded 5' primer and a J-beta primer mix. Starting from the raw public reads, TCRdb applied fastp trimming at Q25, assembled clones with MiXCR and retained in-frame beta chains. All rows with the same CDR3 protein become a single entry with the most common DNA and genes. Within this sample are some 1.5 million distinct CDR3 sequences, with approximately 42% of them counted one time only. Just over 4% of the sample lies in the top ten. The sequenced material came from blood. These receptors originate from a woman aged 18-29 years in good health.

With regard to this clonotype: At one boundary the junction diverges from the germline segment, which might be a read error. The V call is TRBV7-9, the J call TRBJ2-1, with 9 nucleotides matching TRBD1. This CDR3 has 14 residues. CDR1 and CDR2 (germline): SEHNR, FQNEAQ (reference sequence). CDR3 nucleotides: TGTACCAGCAGCACCGGGACAGGGCCCTACGAGCAGTTCTTC. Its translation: CTSSTGTGPYEQFF.

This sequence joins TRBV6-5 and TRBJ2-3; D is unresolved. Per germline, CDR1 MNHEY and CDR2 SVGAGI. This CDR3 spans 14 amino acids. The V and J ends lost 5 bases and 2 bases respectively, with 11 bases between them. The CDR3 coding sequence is TGTGCCAGCAGTCCAAACGACCACACAGATACGCAGTATTTT. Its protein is CASSPNDHTDTQYF.

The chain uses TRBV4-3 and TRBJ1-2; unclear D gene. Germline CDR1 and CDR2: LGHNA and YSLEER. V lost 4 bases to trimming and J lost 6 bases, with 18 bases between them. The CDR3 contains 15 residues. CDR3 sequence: CASSPVAETWDGYTF. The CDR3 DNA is TGCGCCAGCAGCCCGGTGGCCGAAACATGGGATGGCTACACCTTC.

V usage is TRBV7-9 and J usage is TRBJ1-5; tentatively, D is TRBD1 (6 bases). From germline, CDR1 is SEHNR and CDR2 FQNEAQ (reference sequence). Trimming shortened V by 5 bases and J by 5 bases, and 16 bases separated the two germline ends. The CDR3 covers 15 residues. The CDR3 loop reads CASSPPGGWDQPQHF. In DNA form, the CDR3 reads TGTGCCAGCAGCCCACCTGGGGGCTGGGATCAGCCCCAGCATTTT.

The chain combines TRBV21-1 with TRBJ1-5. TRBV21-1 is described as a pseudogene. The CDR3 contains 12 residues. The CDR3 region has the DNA TGTGCCAGCAGCAAAATTGGCCAGCCCCAGCATTTT. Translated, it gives CASSKIGQPQHF.

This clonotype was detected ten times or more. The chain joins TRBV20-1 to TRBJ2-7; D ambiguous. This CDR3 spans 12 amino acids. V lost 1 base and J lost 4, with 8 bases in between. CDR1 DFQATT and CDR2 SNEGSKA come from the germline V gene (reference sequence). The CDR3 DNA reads TGCAGTGCTAGAGGGCAAGGATACGAGCAGTACTTC. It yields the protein CSARGQGYEQYF.

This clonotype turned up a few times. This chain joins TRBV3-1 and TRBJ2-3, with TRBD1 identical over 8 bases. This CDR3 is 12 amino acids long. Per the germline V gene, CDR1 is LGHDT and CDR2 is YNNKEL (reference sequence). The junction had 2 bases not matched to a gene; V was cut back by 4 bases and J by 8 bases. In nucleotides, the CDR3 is TGTGCCAGCAGCCCCCAGGGGGCTACGCAGTATTTT. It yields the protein CASSPQGATQYF.

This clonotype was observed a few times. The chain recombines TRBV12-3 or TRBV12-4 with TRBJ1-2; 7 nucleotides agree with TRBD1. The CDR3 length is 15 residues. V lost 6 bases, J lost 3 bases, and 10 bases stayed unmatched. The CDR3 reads CASRGTQGWHYGYTF. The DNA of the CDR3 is TGTGCCAGCAGGGGAACACAGGGGTGGCACTATGGCTACACCTTC.

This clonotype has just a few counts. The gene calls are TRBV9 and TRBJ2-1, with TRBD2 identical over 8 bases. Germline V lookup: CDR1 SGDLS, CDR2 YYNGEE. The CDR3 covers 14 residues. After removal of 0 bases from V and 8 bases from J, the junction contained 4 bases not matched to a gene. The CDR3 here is CASSVDGRGHEQFF. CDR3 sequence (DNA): TGTGCCAGCAGCGTAGACGGGAGGGGTCATGAGCAGTTCTTC. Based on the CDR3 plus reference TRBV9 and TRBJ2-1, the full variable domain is DSGVTQTPKHLITATGQRVTLRCSPRSGDLSVYWYQQSLDQGLQFLIQYYNGEERAKGNILERFSAQQFPDLHSELNLSSLELGDSALYFCASSVDGRGHEQFFGPGTRLTVL.

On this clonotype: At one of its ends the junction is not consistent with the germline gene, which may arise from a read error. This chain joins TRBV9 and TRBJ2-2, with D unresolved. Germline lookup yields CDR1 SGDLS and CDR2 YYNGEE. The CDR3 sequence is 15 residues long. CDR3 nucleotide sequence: TGTACCAGCAGCGCGAGACCCGACGGCACCGGGGAGCTGTTTTTT. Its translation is CTSSARPDGTGELFF.

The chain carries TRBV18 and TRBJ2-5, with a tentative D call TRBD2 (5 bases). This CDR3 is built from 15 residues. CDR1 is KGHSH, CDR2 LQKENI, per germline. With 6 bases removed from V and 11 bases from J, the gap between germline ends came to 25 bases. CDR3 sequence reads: CASSTSQDWYNEQYF. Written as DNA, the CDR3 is TGTGCCAGCTCCACCAGCCAGGACTGGTACAATGAGCAGTACTTC.

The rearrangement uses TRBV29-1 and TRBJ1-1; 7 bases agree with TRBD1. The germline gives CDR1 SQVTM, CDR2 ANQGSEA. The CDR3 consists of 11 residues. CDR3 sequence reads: CSVRQGAEAFF. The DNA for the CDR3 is TGCAGTGTTAGACAGGGAGCTGAAGCTTTCTTT.

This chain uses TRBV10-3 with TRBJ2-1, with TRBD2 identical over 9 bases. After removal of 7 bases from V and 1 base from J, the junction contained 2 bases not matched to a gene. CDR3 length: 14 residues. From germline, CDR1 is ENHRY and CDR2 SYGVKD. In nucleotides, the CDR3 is TGTGCCATCAAAGCGGGAGGATCCTACAATGAGCAGTTCTTC. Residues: CAIKAGGSYNEQFF.

The DNA for the CDR3 is TGCGCCAGCAAACGGCAGGGGGCTGCCACAGATACGCAGTATTTT. It yields the protein CASKRQGAATDTQYF. The V gene is TRBV5-1, the J gene TRBJ2-3; 8 nucleotides agree with TRBD1. Trimming at V came to 6 bases and at J to 2 bases, leaving 8 bases not matched to a gene. Germline lookup yields CDR1 SGHRS and CDR2 YFSETQ. CDR3 length equals 15 residues.

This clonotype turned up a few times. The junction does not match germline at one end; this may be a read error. CDR3 bases: TGTGCCAGCAGTTTAGCGGGACTAGCGGGCAATAGGAATGAGCAGTTCTTC. Translation gives CASSLAGLAGNRNEQFF. The genes are TRBV7-2 and TRBJ2-1; TRBD2 matches 12 bases. The germline CDR1 and CDR2 sequences are SGHTA and FQGNSA. CDR3 length equals 17 residues.

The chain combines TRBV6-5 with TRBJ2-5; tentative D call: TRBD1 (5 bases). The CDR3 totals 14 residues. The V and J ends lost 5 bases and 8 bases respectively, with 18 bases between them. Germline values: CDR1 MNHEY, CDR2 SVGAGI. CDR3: CASSARVWAQTQYF. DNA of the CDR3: TGTGCCAGCAGTGCCAGGGTTTGGGCTCAAACCCAGTACTTC.

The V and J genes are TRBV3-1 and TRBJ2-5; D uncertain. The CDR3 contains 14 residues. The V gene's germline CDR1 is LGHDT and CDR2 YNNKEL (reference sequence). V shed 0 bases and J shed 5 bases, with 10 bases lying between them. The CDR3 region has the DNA TGTGCCAGCAGCCAAGACGAAGTGCGGGAGACCCAGTACTTC. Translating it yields CASSQDEVRETQYF.

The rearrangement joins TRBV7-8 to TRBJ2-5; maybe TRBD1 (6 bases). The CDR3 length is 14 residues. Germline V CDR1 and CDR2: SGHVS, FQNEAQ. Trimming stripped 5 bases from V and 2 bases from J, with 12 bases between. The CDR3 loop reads CASSNRDTQETQYF. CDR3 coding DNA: TGTGCCAGCAGCAACCGGGACACACAAGAGACCCAGTACTTC.